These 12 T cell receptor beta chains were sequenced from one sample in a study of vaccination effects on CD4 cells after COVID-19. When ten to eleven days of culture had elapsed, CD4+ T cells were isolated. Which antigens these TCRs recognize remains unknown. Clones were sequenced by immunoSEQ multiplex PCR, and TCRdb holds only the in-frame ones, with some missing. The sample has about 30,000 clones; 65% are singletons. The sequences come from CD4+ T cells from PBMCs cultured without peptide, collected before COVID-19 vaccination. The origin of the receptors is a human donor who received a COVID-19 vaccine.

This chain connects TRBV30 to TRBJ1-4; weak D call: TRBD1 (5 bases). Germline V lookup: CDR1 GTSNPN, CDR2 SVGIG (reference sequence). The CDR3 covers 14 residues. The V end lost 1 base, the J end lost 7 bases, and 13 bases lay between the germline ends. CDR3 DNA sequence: TGTGCCTGGAGTGGTTCAGGGTTGGCTGAAAAACTGTTTTTT. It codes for CAWSGSGLAEKLFF.

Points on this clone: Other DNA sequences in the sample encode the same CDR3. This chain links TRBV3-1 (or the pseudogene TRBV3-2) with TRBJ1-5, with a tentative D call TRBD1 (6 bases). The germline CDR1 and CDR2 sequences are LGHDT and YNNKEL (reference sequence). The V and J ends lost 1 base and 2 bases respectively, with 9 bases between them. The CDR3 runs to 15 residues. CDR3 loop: CASSQGAGGNQPQHF. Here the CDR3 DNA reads TGTGCCAGCAGCCAAGGGGCAGGGGGCAATCAGCCCCAGCATTTT.

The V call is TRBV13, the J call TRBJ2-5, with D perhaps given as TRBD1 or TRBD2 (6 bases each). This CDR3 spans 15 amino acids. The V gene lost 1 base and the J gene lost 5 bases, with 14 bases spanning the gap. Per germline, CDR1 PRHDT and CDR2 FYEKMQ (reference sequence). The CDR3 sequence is CASSLVPGGLETQYF. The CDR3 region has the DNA TGTGCCAGCAGCTTAGTACCCGGGGGCCTGGAGACCCAGTACTTC. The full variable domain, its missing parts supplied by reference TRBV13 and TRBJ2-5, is AAGVIQSPRHLIKEKRETATLKCYPIPRHDTVYWYQQGPGQDPQFLISFYEKMQSDKGSIPDRFSAQQFSDYHSELNMSSLELGDSALYFCASSLVPGGLETQYFGPGTRLLVL.

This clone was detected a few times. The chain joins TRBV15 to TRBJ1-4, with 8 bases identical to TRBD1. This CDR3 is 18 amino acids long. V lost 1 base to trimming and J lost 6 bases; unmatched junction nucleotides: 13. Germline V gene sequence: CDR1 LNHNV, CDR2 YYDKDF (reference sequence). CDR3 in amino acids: CATSRVGTGNSSHEKLFF. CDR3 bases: TGTGCCACCAGCAGAGTGGGGACAGGCAATTCCTCGCATGAAAAACTGTTTTTT.

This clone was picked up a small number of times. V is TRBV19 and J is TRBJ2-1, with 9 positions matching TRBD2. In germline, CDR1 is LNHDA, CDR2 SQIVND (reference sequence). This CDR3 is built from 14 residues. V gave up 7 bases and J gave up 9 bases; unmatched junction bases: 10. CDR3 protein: CASTPLAGGAEQFF. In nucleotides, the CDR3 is TGTGCCAGTACTCCTTTGGCGGGAGGGGCTGAGCAGTTCTTC.

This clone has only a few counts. This CDR3 is CASSEFVEVVPQHF. The CDR3 DNA reads as TGCGCCAGCAGTGAATTCGTGGAGGTGGTGCCCCAGCATTTT. The rearrangement links TRBV10-2 to TRBJ1-5; D is undetermined. CDR1 is WSHSY, CDR2 SAAADI, per germline. Trimming removed 3 bases from V and 9 bases from J, with 15 bases in between. The CDR3 covers 14 residues.

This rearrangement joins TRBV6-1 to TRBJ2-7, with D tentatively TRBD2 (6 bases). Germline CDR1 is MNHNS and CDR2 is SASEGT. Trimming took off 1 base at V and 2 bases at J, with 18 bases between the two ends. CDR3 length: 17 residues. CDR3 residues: CASSEDPGGSPPYEQYF. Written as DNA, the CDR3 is TGTGCCAGCAGTGAAGATCCCGGAGGGAGCCCACCCTACGAGCAGTACTTC.

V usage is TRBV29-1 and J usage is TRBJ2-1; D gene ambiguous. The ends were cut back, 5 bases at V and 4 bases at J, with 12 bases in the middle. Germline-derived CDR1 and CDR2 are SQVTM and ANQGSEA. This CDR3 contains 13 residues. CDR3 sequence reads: CSVQDGEYNEQFF. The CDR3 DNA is TGCAGCGTTCAGGACGGAGAGTACAATGAGCAGTTCTTC.

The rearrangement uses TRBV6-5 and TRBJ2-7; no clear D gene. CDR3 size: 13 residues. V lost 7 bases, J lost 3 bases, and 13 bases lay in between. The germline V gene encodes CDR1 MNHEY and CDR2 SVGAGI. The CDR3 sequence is CASKRLLGYEQYF. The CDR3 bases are TGTGCCAGCAAGAGGCTTTTAGGCTACGAGCAGTACTTC.

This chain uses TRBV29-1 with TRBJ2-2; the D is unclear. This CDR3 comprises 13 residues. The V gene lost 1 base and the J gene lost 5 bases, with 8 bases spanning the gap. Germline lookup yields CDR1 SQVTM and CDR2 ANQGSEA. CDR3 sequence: CSVEGPGTGELFF. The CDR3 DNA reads TGCAGCGTTGAAGGCCCCGGGACCGGGGAGCTGTTTTTT.

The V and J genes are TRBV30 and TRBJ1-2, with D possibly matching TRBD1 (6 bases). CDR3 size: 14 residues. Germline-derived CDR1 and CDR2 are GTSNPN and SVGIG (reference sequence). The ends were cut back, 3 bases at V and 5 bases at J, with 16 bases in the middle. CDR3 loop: CAWRVREGGYGYTF. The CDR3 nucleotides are TGTGCCTGGAGAGTCCGTGAAGGGGGGTATGGCTACACCTTC.

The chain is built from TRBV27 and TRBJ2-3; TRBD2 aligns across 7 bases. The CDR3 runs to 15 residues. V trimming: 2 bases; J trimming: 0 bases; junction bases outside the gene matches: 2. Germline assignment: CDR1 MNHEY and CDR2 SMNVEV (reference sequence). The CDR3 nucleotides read TGTGCCAGCAGTTTAAGCGGGGCGAGCACAGATACGCAGTATTTT. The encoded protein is CASSLSGASTDTQYF.